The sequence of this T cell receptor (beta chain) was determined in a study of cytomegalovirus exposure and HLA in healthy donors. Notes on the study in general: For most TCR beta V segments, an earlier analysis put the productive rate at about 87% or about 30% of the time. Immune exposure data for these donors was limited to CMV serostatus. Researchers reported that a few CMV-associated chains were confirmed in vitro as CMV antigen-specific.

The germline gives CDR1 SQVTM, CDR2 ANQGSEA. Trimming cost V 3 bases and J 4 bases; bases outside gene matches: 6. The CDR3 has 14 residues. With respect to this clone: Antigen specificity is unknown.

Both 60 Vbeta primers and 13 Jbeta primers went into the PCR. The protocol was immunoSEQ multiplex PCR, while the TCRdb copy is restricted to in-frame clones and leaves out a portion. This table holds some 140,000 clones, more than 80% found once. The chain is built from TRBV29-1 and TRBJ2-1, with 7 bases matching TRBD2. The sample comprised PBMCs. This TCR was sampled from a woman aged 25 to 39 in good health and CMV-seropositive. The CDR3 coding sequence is TGCAGCGTTGAGTCCCGACTAGCATACAATGAGCAGTTCTTC. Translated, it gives CSVESRLAYNEQFF.